This TCR beta chain was captured in a study of T cell responses to AZD1222 COVID-19 vaccine. The germline gives CDR1 SNHLY, CDR2 FYNNEI. The CDR3 is 15 amino acids. Between the trimmed V and J ends, which lost 5 bases and 3 bases, there was a span of 15 bases. The method was immunoSEQ multiplex PCR; TCRdb's version includes in-frame clones alone and lacks a portion of them. Of about 170,000 clones in the sample, around nine tenths are singletons; the top ten hold roughly 1.6%. The TCR was taken from an adult in good health. Specimen: peripheral blood, collected on day 0 of AZD1222 vaccination. The chain combines TRBV2 with TRBJ2-3; possible D gene TRBD1, 6 bases. The CDR3 reads CASSSGQLITDTQYF. CDR3 bases: TGTGCCAGCAGTTCGGGACAATTAATAACAGATACGCAGTATTTT.